The 4 T cell receptor beta chains presented below share a single source sample, sequenced in a study of T cell responses to AZD1222 COVID-19 vaccine. Method: immunoSEQ multiplex PCR; TCRdb's copy keeps in-frame clones and lacks some. Here the sample spans about 100,000 clones, around 87% being singletons. The specimen was peripheral blood, collected 28 days after the second AZD1222 dose. Receptor source: an adult who received the AZD1222 COVID-19 vaccine.

V gene TRBV4-2 combines with J gene TRBJ2-7; 11 bases agree with TRBD2. Germline CDR1 LGHNA, CDR2 YNFKEQ. V lost 0 bases to trimming and J lost 0 bases; unmatched junction nucleotides: 7. This CDR3 contains 18 residues. The CDR3 reads CASSQDKTSGILSYEQYF. As DNA, the CDR3 is TGTGCCAGCAGCCAAGACAAGACTAGCGGGATCCTCTCCTACGAGCAGTACTTC.

The rearrangement links TRBV11-2 to TRBJ1-6, with D unresolved. Germline V CDR1 and CDR2: SGHAT, FQNNGV. Between the trimmed V and J ends, which lost 3 bases and 10 bases, there was a span of 4 bases. There are 11 residues in the CDR3. The CDR3 DNA follows: TGTGCCAGCAGCTTGGGCTCACCCCTCCACTTT. It specifies CASSLGSPLHF.

The chain combines TRBV29-1 with TRBJ2-5, with TRBD2 as a possible D gene (6 bases). The germline V and J ends were trimmed by 5 bases and 2 bases, with 12 bases remaining between them. In germline, CDR1 is SQVTM, CDR2 ANQGSEA. This CDR3 is built from 13 residues. The chain's CDR3 is CSVKAGTQETQYF. CDR3 nucleotide sequence: TGCAGCGTTAAGGCAGGGACTCAAGAGACCCAGTACTTC.

In the case of this clone: The same CDR3 arises from other DNA sequences in this sample as well. The chain combines TRBV27 with TRBJ2-5; no definite D call. The CDR3 contains 14 residues. Germline CDR1 is MNHEY and CDR2 is SMNVEV (reference sequence). V lost 1 base, J lost 1 base, and 7 bases lay in between. CDR3 residues: CASSLWAAQETQYF. CDR3 bases: TGTGCCAGCAGTTTATGGGCGGCCCAAGAGACCCAGTACTTC.